This T cell receptor (beta chain) was observed in a study of beta chain features in type 1 diabetes. Findings and caveats of the study: TCRB CDR3 length was moderately but significantly reduced in all four CD4+ subsets of Type 1 diabetes patients. Within patients, naive, central memory and Treg TCRB repertoires seemed more similar than within healthy donors. Any HLA effect on TCRB rearrangement was left unresolved by small sub-analyses.

A few counts support this clone. Its antigen is as yet unknown. Between the trimmed V and J ends, which lost 2 bases and 0 bases, there was a span of 8 bases. The CDR3 is 15 amino acids. Per the germline V gene, CDR1 is MNHEY and CDR2 is SVGAGI. Expressed TCRB transcripts were sequenced because the entire RNA isolate underwent reverse transcription. Some clones are missing from TCRdb's copy, which holds only in-frame ones; the method was immunoSEQ multiplex PCR. Counted here are a few hundred thousand clones, roughly 14% occurring once; the ten biggest clones make up roughly 0.02%. This TCR was sampled from a man aged 25-45 years with type 1 diabetes. The sequencing input was naive CD4+ T cells from blood. The rearrangement joins TRBV6-5 to TRBJ2-1; weak D call: TRBD2 (7 bases). For the CDR3, the DNA is TGTGCCAGCAGTTACGGGGGGGCCTCCTACAATGAGCAGTTCTTC. It specifies CASSYGGASYNEQFF.